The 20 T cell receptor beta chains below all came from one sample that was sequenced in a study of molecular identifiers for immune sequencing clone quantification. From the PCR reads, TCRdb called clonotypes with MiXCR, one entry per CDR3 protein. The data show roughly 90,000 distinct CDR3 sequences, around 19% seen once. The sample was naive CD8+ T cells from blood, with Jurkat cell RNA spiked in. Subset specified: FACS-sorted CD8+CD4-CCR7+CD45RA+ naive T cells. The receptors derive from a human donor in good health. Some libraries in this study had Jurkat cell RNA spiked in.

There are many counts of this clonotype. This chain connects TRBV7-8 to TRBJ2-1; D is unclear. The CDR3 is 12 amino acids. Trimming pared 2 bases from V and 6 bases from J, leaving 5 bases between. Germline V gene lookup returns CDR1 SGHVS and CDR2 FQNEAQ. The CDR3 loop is CASSLFFNEQFF. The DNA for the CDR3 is TGTGCCAGCAGCTTATTCTTCAATGAGCAGTTCTTC.

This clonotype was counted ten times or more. The CDR3 sequence is CASTPGSGQDKYEQYF. CDR3 bases: TGTGCCAGCACCCCCGGTTCTGGGCAGGACAAATACGAGCAGTACTTC. J is TRBJ2-7 and V is TRBV6-5, with D maybe TRBD1 (5 bases). Germline V CDR1 and CDR2: MNHEY, SVGAGI. The CDR3 runs to 16 residues. Trimming took 7 bases from V and 4 from J, leaving 23 bases between them.

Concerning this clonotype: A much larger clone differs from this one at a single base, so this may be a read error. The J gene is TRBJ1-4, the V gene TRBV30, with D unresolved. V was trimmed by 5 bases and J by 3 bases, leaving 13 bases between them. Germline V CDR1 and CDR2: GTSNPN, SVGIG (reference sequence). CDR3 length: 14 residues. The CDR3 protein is CAWSRATSNEKLFF. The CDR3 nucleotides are TGTGCCTGGTCCAGAGCTACCTCTAATGAAAAACTGTTTTTT.

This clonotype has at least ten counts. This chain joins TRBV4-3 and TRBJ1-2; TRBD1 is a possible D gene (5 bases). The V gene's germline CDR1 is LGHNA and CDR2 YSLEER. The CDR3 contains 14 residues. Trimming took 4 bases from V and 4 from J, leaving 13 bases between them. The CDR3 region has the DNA TGCGCCAGCAGCCCACATGAGGGGTCCTATGGCTACACCTTC. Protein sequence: CASSPHEGSYGYTF.

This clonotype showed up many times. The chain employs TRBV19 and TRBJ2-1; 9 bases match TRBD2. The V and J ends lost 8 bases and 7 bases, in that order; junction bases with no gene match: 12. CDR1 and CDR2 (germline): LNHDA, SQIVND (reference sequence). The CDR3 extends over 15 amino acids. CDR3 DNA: TGTGCCAGTGCGATCGGACTAGCGAGTTTGAATGAGCAGTTCTTC. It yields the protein CASAIGLASLNEQFF.

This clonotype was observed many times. The CDR3 nucleotides are TGCGCCAGCAGCCAAGGGTGGTCCGGCTACGAGCAGTACTTC. Translating it yields CASSQGWSGYEQYF. This chain joins TRBV4-1 and TRBJ2-7; D unclear. The V gene lost 1 base and the J gene lost 3 bases, with 10 bases spanning the gap. CDR1 is MGHRA, CDR2 YSYEKL, per germline. The CDR3 is 14 amino acids.

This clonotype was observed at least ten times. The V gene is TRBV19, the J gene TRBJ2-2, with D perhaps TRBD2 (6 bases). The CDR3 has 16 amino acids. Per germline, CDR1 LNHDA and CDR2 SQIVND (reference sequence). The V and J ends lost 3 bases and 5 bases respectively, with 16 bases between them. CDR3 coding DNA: TGTGCCAGTAGTATCCGCGGACCCGGAGGGACCGGGGAGCTGTTTTTT. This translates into CASSIRGPGGTGELFF.

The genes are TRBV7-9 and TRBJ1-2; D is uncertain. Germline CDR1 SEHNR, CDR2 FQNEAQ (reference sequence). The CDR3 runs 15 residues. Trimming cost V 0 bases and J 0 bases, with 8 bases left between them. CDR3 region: CASSLAEEANYGYTF. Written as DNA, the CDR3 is TGTGCCAGCAGCTTAGCGGAGGAAGCTAACTATGGCTACACCTTC. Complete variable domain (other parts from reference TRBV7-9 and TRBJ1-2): DTGVSQNPRHKITKRGQNVTFRCDPISEHNRLYWYRQTLGQGPEFLTYFQNEAQLEKSRLLSDRFSAERPKGSFSTLEIQRTEQGDSAMYLCASSLAEEANYGYTFGSGTRLTVV.

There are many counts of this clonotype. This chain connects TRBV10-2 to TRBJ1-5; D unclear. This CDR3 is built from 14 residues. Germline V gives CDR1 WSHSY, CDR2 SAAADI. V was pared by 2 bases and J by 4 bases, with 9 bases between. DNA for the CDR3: TGCGCCAGCAGTGAGACAGCATTAAATCAGCCCCAGCATTTT. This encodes CASSETALNQPQHF.

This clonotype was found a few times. CDR3 nucleotide sequence: TGTGCCAGCAGTTACTCGAGGTCCGGTGAGCAGTTCTTC. This sequence encodes CASSYSRSGEQFF. J is TRBJ2-1 and V is TRBV6-2 or TRBV6-3; no definite D call. The CDR3 extends over 13 amino acids. Looked up from germline, CDR1 is MNHEY and CDR2 is SVGEGT. V lost 0 bases to trimming and J lost 9 bases, with 9 bases between them.

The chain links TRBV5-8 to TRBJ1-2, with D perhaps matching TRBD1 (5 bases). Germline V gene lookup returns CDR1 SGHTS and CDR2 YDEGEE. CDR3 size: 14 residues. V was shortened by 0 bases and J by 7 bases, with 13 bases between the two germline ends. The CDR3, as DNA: TGTGCCAGCAGCTTGGATGCGGGGACCAGTGGCTACACCTTC. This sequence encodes CASSLDAGTSGYTF.

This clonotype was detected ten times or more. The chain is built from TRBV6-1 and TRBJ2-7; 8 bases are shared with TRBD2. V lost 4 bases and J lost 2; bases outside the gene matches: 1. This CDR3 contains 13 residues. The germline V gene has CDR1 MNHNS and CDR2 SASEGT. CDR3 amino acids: CASSATSAYEQYF. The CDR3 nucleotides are TGTGCCAGCAGTGCGACTAGCGCCTACGAGCAGTACTTC.

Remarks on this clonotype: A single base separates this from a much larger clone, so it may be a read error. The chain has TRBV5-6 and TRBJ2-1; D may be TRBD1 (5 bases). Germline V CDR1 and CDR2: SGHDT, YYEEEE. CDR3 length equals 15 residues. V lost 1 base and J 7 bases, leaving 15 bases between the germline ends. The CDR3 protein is CASSLRTGPGNEQFF. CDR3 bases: TGTGCCAGCAGCTTGCGGACCGGGCCAGGGAATGAGCAGTTCTTC.

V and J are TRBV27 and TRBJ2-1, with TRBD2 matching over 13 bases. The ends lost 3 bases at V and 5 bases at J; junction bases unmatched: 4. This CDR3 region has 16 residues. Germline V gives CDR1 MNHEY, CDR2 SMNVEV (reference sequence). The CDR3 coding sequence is TGTGCCAGCAGTTTTGGGACTAGCGGGACAAACAATGAGCAGTTCTTC. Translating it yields CASSFGTSGTNNEQFF.

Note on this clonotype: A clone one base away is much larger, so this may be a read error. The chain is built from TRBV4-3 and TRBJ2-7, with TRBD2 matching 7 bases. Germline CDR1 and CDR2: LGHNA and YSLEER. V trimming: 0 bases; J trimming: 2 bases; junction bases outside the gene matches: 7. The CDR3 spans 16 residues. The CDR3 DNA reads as TGCGCCAGCAGCCAAGATCGCCTAGCGGATACCTACGAGCAGTACTTC. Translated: CASSQDRLADTYEQYF.

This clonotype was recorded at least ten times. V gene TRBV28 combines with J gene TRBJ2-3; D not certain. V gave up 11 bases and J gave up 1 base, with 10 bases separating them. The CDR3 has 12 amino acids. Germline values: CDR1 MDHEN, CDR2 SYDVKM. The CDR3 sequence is CASAAGTDTQYF. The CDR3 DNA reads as TGTGCCTCGGCGGCAGGCACAGATACGCAGTATTTT.

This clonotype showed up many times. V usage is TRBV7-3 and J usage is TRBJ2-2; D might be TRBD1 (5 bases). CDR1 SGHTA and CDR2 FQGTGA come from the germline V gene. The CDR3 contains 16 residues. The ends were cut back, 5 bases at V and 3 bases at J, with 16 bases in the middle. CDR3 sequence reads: CASSPRQYEDTGELFF. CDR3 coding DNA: TGTGCCAGCAGCCCGAGACAGTATGAGGACACCGGGGAGCTGTTTTTT.

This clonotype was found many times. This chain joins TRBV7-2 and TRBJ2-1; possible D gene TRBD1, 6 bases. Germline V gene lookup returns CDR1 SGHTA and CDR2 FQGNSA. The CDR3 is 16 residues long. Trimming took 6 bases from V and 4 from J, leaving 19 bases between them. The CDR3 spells CASSSGAGGDYNEQFF. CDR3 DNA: TGTGCCAGCAGTTCAGGGGCGGGTGGGGATTACAATGAGCAGTTCTTC.

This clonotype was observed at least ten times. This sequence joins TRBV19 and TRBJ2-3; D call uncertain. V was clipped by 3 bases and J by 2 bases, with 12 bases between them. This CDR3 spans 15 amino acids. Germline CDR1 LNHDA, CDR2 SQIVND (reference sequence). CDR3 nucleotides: TGTGCCAGTAGTATTCTGGCAGGAGTCACAGATACGCAGTATTTT. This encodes CASSILAGVTDTQYF. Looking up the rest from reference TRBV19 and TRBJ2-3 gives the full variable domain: DGGITQSPKYLFRKEGQNVTLSCEQNLNHDAMYWYRQDPGQGLRLIYYSQIVNDFQKGDIAEGYSVSREKKESFPLTVTSAQKNPTAFYLCASSILAGVTDTQYFGPGTRLTVL.

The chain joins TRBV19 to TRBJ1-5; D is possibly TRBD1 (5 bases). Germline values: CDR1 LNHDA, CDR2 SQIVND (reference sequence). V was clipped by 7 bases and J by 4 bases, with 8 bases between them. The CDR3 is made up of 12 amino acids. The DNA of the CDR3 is TGTGCCAGTAATTACAGGAATCAGCCCCAGCATTTT. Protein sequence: CASNYRNQPQHF.